These 10 T cell receptor beta chains were sequenced from one sample in a study of shared clonotypes between healthy human individuals. Repertoires were generated with immunoSEQ multiplex PCR, while TCRdb's copy carries only in-frame clones and drops some. Among more than 2,000,000 clones listed, 90% to 95% were seen once. Sequenced sample: naive CD4+ T cells from PBMCs. Subset denoted: CD45RA+ positively selected. The source is a man younger than 30 in good health. Some clones in this sample may be carry-over from other donors' samples.

The chain employs TRBV6-1 and TRBJ1-1, with a tentative D call TRBD1 (6 bases). The germline CDR1 and CDR2 sequences are MNHNS and SASEGT. The CDR3 has 14 amino acids. V lost 8 bases to trimming and J lost 5 bases, with 18 bases between them. CDR3 sequence reads: CASRIQGPGTEAFF. In DNA form, the CDR3 reads TGTGCCAGCCGTATTCAGGGGCCGGGGACTGAAGCTTTCTTT.

The chain recombines TRBV28 with TRBJ1-2, with 8 positions matching TRBD1. V lost 4 bases and J lost 0; bases outside the gene matches: 16. The length of the CDR3 is 19 residues. Germline CDR1 and CDR2: MDHEN and SYDVKM. CDR3 residues: CASSSWGTGKAEANYGYTF. CDR3 in DNA: TGTGCCAGCAGTTCATGGGGGACAGGCAAGGCAGAAGCTAACTATGGCTACACCTTC.

This clone has just one count. V is TRBV5-4 and J is TRBJ2-7; perhaps TRBD2 as D (5 bases). The V gene's germline CDR1 is SGHNT and CDR2 YYREEE (reference sequence). Trimming shortened V by 1 base and J by 3 bases, and 11 bases separated the two germline ends. CDR3 length equals 14 residues. CDR3 DNA: TGTGCCAGCAGCTTGAAAGCCCGGGACTACGAGCAGTACTTC. This gives the protein CASSLKARDYEQYF.

Regarding this clone: The junction shows a germline mismatch at one end, possibly a read error. The J gene is TRBJ2-5, the V gene TRBV4-1; D uncertain. Germline loops: CDR1 MGHRA, CDR2 YSYEKL. The CDR3 has 19 residues. The CDR3 region is CASSQVVPRAGASQEAQYF. As DNA, the CDR3 is TGCGCCAGCAGCCAAGTAGTTCCGCGAGCAGGAGCCTCCCAAGAGGCCCAGTACTTC.

The chain has TRBV5-1 and TRBJ2-7; tentatively, D is TRBD1 (6 bases). Germline V CDR1 and CDR2: SGHRS, YFSETQ. This CDR3 has 14 residues. The V and J ends lost 4 bases and 2 bases respectively, with 13 bases between them. CDR3 residues: CASSIKTGAYEQYF. The CDR3, as DNA: TGCGCCAGCAGCATAAAGACAGGAGCCTACGAGCAGTACTTC.

V gene TRBV19 combines with J gene TRBJ2-7; tentatively, D is TRBD2 (5 bases). V was shortened by 3 bases and J by 1 base, with 13 bases between the two germline ends. The CDR3 contains 15 residues. Looked up from germline, CDR1 is LNHDA and CDR2 is SQIVND (reference sequence). CDR3 protein: CASSIASGVSYEQYF. As DNA, the CDR3 is TGTGCCAGTAGTATCGCCTCCGGGGTATCCTACGAGCAGTACTTC.

This chain links TRBV5-1 with TRBJ1-5, with a weak D call TRBD1 (5 bases). This CDR3 is 13 amino acids long. Trimming removed 4 bases from V and 7 bases from J, with 12 bases in between. Germline CDR1 SGHRS, CDR2 YFSETQ. The CDR3 reads CASSISGLQPQHF. Here the CDR3 DNA reads TGCGCCAGCAGCATATCAGGGTTACAGCCCCAGCATTTT.

In this sample, this clone turned up once. The rearrangement joins TRBV29-1 to TRBJ2-1; D not certain. The CDR3 is 13 amino acids. Trimming cost V 4 bases and J 1 base, with 8 bases left between them. Germline V gene sequence: CDR1 SQVTM, CDR2 ANQGSEA. The CDR3 region has the DNA TGCAGCGTTGTGCTCCAGTCCTACAATGAGCAGTTCTTC. Its protein is CSVVLQSYNEQFF.

Here the CDR3 reads CASSLFSLAGYAYEQYF. In nucleotides, the CDR3 is TGTGCCAGCAGCTTATTCAGTCTAGCGGGGTACGCCTACGAGCAGTACTTC. The rearrangement links TRBV7-2 to TRBJ2-7, with 9 nucleotides matching TRBD2. V shed 2 bases and J 2 bases; nucleotides not matched to a gene: 10. Germline loops: CDR1 SGHTA, CDR2 FQGNSA. The CDR3 spans 17 residues.

The chain links TRBV28 to TRBJ1-2, with D unresolved. The CDR3 extends over 12 amino acids. V dropped 3 bases and J dropped 8 bases, with 10 bases sitting between them. CDR1 MDHEN and CDR2 SYDVKM come from the germline V gene. The DNA of the CDR3 is TGTGCCAGCAGTTTTTTCAGGCTGGGCTACACCTTC. This translates into CASSFFRLGYTF.